The sequence of this T cell receptor beta chain was determined in a study of CD8 T cells in ankylosing spondylitis. The study, taken as a whole, reports: Clones linked to the disease showed a CD8+ phenotype. They occurred at relatively low frequencies in peripheral blood.

This clonotype was observed at least ten times. Its antigen is unknown. Germline CDR1 is SGDLS and CDR2 is YYNGEE. With V trimmed by 0 bases and J by 6 bases, 15 bases remained unmatched. The CDR3 runs 17 residues. Molecular-barcoded quantitative 5'-RACE produced these TCR beta libraries. TCRdb reanalysed the 5' RACE reads using MiXCR and keeps one entry per CDR3 protein. The table lists about 25,000 distinct CDR3 sequences, over 2% of them singletons. The receptor was derived from a female donor with ankylosing spondylitis or in good health (not recorded which). Sample: blood, either unsorted or a sorted T cell fraction (not recorded which). The chain uses TRBV9 and TRBJ2-7; 7 bases are shared with TRBD1. CDR3 region: CASSVGKRDSSSGEQYF. CDR3 coding DNA: TGTGCCAGCAGCGTAGGGAAACGGGACAGCAGTTCGGGCGAGCAGTACTTC.